What follows are 11 T cell receptor beta chains derived from one specimen sequenced in a study of Graves' ophthalmopathy and Graves' hyperthyroidism (dated by TCRdb to 2016 to 2019). Sequencing instrument: Illumina HiSeq 2000. For repertoire sequencing, TCR beta CDR3 regions were amplified from RNA transcripts. HTBI primers and the Qiagen OneStep RT-PCR kit were used in a first-round RT-PCR, which was followed by a second-round multiplex PCR, size selection and purification. The public reads were reanalyzed by TCRdb: fastp trimming at Q25, MiXCR alignment, in-frame beta chains only. A single entry per CDR3 protein holds the most common genes and DNA from its merged rows. This sample has approximately 540,000 distinct CDR3 sequences in its table, and about two fifths of those were observed once. Clones ranked in the top ten supply about 4.2% of the sample. Sequencing input: peripheral blood or thyroid tissue (not recorded which). The receptors here all came from an adult man with Graves' hyperthyroidism.

CDR3 coding DNA: TGTGTCCCCGGGAACAGCATGAACACTGAAGCTTTCTTT. Its protein is CVPGNSMNTEAFF. This chain links TRBV7-9 with TRBJ1-1, with D hard to call. Per germline, CDR1 SEHNR and CDR2 FQNEAQ (reference sequence). The CDR3 sequence is 13 residues long.

The V call is TRBV6-5, the J call TRBJ1-4; TRBD1 is a possible D gene (5 bases). The CDR3 consists of 14 residues. Germline values: CDR1 MNHEY, CDR2 SVGAGI. Trimming left V 6 bases short and J 8 bases short, with 16 bases between. The CDR3 nucleotides read TGTGCCAGCAGGAGACAGTCCTTGGGAGAAAAACTGTTTTTT. Translated, it gives CASRRQSLGEKLFF.

This clonotype was counted ten times or more. J is TRBJ2-7 and V is TRBV20-1; TRBD1 matches at 7 bases. The CDR3 sequence is 13 residues long. Germline CDR1 and CDR2: DFQATT and SNEGSKA (reference sequence). V lost 5 bases to trimming and J lost 6 bases; unmatched junction nucleotides: 10. In nucleotides, the CDR3 is TGCAGTGCTTCTCAGGGGGATCTTCGCGAGCAGTACTTC. Its protein is CSASQGDLREQYF.

The chain couples TRBV27 to TRBJ1-1; the D gene is possibly TRBD1 (5 bases). The CDR3 totals 16 residues. The germline CDR1 and CDR2 sequences are MNHEY and SMNVEV (reference sequence). Trimming took off 6 bases at V and 6 bases at J, with 23 bases between the two ends. CDR3 DNA sequence: TGTGCCAGCAGATCCGGGCAGGGCCTAAGGGGAGCTGAAGCTTTCTTT. It encodes CASRSGQGLRGAEAFF.

Concerning this clonotype itself: No conserved phenylalanine or tryptophan ends this CDR3, so it is likely a read error. Because the CDR3's place on the DNA is in doubt, the DNA is left out and the CDR3 is given as listed by TCRdb. The rearrangement links TRBV7-9 to TRBJ2-2; TRBD2, the table's D call, was not compared with the DNA. CDR1 SEHNR and CDR2 FQNEAQ come from the germline V gene (reference sequence). The CDR3 is made up of 10 amino acids, end residues included. The CDR3 loop is CASSPDGRRD.

This clonotype was picked up many times. V gene TRBV7-8 combines with J gene TRBJ1-2, with no clear D. Trimming left V 0 bases short and J 8 bases short, with 7 bases between. Germline V lookup: CDR1 SGHVS, CDR2 FQNEAQ. This CDR3 comprises 12 residues. DNA of the CDR3: TGTGCCAGCAGCTTAGCGTTAGGAGGCTACACCTTC. Protein product: CASSLALGGYTF.

A remark on this clonotype: At one boundary the junction diverges from the germline segment, which might be a read error. The chain uses TRBV7-2 and TRBJ1-4, with 9 bases identical to TRBD1. Germline V lookup: CDR1 SGHTA, CDR2 FQGNSA. There are 16 residues in the CDR3. Here the CDR3 DNA reads TGCGCCGGCAGCTTAGGGCGGACAGGGGCTGGGGAAAAACTGTTTTTT. Its protein product is CAGSLGRTGAGEKLFF.

The sample holds many counts of this clonotype. The CDR3 protein is CASSLVQGPRINSPLHF. Written as DNA, the CDR3 is TGTGCCAGCAGTTTAGTCCAGGGTCCTAGGATCAATTCACCCCTCCACTTT. The V gene is TRBV12-3 or TRBV12-4, the J gene TRBJ1-6, with D possibly TRBD1 on 5 matching bases. V was shortened by 1 base and J by 7 bases, with 17 bases between the two germline ends. The CDR3 totals 17 residues.

As regards this clonotype: Given a much more abundant clone one base away, this may be a read error. The CDR3 DNA is TGTGCCAGCAGCTTATTCGAGACAAATCCCTACGAGCAGTACTTC. Translated: CASSLFETNPYEQYF. The chain uses TRBV7-9 and TRBJ2-7; D ambiguous. This CDR3 is 15 amino acids long. V lost 2 bases to trimming and J lost 2 bases, with 13 bases between them. CDR1 and CDR2 from the germline V gene are SEHNR and FQNEAQ (reference sequence).

In regard to this clonotype: A read error may account for a junction end that differs from germline. V and J are TRBV12-3 or TRBV12-4 and TRBJ1-1, with D possibly matching TRBD1 (6 bases). This CDR3 contains 12 residues. In nucleotides, the CDR3 is TGTGCCAGCGGTTTGGACAGCACTGAAGCTTTCTTT. Protein: CASGLDSTEAFF.

Details on this clonotype: One base away lies a much larger clone, so this may be a sequencing read error. The gene calls are TRBV9 and TRBJ2-5, with D possibly being TRBD1 or TRBD2 (6 bases each). The CDR3 spans 16 residues. In germline, CDR1 is SGDLS, CDR2 YYNGEE. Trimming took off 3 bases at V and 1 base at J, with 16 bases between the two ends. Here the CDR3 DNA reads TGTGCCAGCAGCGCAGGGGTATGGGGGGTCCAAGAGACCCAGTACTTC. Its translation is CASSAGVWGVQETQYF.